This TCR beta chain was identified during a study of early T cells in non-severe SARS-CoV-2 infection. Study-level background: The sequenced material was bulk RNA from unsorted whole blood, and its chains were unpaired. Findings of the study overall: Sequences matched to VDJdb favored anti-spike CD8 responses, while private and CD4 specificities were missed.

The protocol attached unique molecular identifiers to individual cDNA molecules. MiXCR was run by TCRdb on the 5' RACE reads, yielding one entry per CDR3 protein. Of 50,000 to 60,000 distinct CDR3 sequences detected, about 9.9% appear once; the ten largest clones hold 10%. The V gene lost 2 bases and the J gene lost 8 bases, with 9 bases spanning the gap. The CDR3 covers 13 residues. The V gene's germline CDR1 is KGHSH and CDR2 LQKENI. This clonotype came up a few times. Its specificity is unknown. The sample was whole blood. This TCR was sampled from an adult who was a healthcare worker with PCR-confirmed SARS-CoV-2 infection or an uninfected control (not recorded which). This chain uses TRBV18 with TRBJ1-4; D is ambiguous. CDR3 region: CASSPGLGEKLFF. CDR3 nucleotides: TGTGCCAGCTCACCAGGGCTCGGGGAAAAACTGTTTTTT.